Here is one T cell receptor (beta chain) with its context. What it binds is unknown. The data were taken from a study of shared clonotypes between healthy human individuals. The CDR3 totals 15 residues. Study-level results: In this cohort, only blood was sampled, and tissue repertoires likely differ.

CD45RO-negative, CCR7-selected cells formed the naive CD8 fraction, which excluded terminally differentiated effector memory CD45RA+ cells. Caucasian adults residing in Nashville, Tennessee made up all the donors. How the authors handled the data: Junction-only immunoSEQ sequences carried no quality scores, so filtering differed. Here immunoSEQ multiplex PCR was the method, and the copy in TCRdb shows in-frame clones only, minus some. The V and J calls and clone size come from that table; D and trimming were worked out from the DNA. The sample lists hundreds of thousands of clones; roughly 98% were seen once.

Sequenced sample: naive CD8+ T cells sorted from blood. The sequence derives from a man aged 30-40 years in good health. The chain links TRBV21-1 to TRBJ1-4; TRBD1, the table's D call, lacks a check against the DNA. TRBV21-1 is reported as a pseudogene. Here the CDR3 DNA reads TGTGCCAGCCAGGGGGCGCAGGTGGCTAATGAAAAACTGTTTTTT. Its protein product is CASQGAQVANEKLFF.